This TCR beta chain was identified in a study of cytomegalovirus exposure and HLA in healthy donors. Looking at the study overall: Unique TCRs from HLA-typed donors, 75 million to 100 million of them, were held in an early data release.

The CDR3 contains 16 residues. V was shortened by 7 bases and J by 3 bases, with 18 bases between the two germline ends. Germline CDR1 and CDR2: SGHVS and FQNEAQ. Study observations and caveats: According to a later analysis, donors in an Asian-associated ancestry cluster reportedly had fewer N-insertions than the 666-donor mean. A later analysis linked a missense DCLRE1C variant to TCR beta V- and J-gene trimming.

Use of 60 Vbeta and 13 Jbeta primers characterized the PCR. Authors' processing steps: The authors later counted some 76 million unique TCR beta chains, roughly 11 million of them shared. Assay used: immunoSEQ multiplex PCR; TCRdb lists only in-frame clones, some missing. The DNA gave D and trimming, while V, J and clone size come from that table. The data show about 120,000 clones, almost 85% seen once. In regard to this clone: The target antigen is unknown.

The chain recombines TRBV7-8 with TRBJ1-4, with D uncertain. The TCR originated in a woman between 18 and 29 years old in good health and CMV-seronegative. The source material was PBMCs. The CDR3 here is CASKYQPAGPNEKLFF. As DNA, the CDR3 is TGTGCCAGCAAGTACCAGCCAGCAGGCCCTAATGAAAAACTGTTTTTT.